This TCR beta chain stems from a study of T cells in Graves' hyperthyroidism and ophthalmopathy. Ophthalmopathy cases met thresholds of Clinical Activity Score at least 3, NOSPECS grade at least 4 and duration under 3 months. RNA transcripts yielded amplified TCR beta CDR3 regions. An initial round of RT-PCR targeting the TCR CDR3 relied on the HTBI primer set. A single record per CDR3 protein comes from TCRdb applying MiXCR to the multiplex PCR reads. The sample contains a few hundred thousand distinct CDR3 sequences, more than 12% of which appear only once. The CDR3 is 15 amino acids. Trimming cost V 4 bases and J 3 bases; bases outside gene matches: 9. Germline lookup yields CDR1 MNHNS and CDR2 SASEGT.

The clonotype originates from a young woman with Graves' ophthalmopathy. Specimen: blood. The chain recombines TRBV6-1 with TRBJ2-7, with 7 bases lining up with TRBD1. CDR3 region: CASSALKGAGYEQYF. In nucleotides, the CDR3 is TGTGCCAGCAGTGCCCTTAAGGGGGCGGGCTACGAGCAGTACTTC.